This T cell receptor (beta chain) was recorded in a study of T cell changes during pregnancy in multiple sclerosis. Trimming left V 0 bases short and J 0 bases short, with 14 bases between. Germline V lookup: CDR1 MNHEY, CDR2 SMNVEV (reference sequence). The CDR3 loop spans 17 amino acids. Method: immunoSEQ multiplex PCR; TCRdb's copy keeps in-frame clones and lacks some. The sample has under 50,000 clones, around nine tenths seen once. The sequence derives from a female donor in good health, enrolled as a control in a pregnancy study. The sequenced sample was CD4+ T cells from peripheral blood mononuclear cells, obtained in the second trimester of pregnancy. The chain has TRBV27 and TRBJ1-1; a possible D gene is TRBD1 (5 bases). This CDR3 is CASSLSAGGRMNTEAFF. The CDR3 coding sequence is TGTGCCAGCAGTTTATCTGCGGGGGGAAGGATGAACACTGAAGCTTTCTTT.